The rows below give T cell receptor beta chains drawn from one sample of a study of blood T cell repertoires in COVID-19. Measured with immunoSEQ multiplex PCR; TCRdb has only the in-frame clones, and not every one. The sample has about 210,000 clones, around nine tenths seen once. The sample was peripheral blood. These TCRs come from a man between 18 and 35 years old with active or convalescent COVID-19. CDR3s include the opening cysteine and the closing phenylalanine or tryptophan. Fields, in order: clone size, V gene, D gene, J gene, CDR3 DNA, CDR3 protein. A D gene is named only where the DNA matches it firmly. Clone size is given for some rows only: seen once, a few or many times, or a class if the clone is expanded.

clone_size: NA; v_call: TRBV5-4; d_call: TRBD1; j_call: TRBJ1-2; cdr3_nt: TGTGCCAGCAGCTTGCGGACAGGACTGGCTGGCTACACCTTC; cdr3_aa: CASSLRTGLAGYTF
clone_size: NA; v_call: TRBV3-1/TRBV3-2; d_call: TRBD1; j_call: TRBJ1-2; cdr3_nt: TGTGCCAGCAGCCGGGACAGCCCCTCCTATGGCTACACCTTC; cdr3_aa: CASSRDSPSYGYTF
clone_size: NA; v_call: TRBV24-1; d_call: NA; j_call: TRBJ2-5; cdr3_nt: TGTGCCACCAGTGATCCCCGGACAGCCCAAGAGACCCAGTACTTC; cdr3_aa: CATSDPRTAQETQYF
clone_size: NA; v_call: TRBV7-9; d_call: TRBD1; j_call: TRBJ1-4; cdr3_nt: TGTGCCAGCAGCGTCGGGACAGCTAATGAAAAACTGTTTTTT; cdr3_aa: CASSVGTANEKLFF
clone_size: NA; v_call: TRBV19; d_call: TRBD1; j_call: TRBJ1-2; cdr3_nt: TGTGCCAGTAGCCTGGGTGGGACAGGCGGCCTTTCTGGCTACACCTTC; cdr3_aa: CASSLGGTGGLSGYTF
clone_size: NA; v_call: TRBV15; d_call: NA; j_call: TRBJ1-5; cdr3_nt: TGTGCCACCAGCACAAGAACCGGAGTGGCAGGGAATCAGCCCCAGCATTTT; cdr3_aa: CATSTRTGVAGNQPQHF
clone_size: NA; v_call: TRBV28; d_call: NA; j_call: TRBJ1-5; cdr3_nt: TGTGCCAGCAGTTTATTTGGGCTTTATAGCAATCAGCCCCAGCATTTT; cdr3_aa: CASSLFGLYSNQPQHF
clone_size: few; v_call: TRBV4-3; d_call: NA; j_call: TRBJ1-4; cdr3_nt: TGCGCCAGCAGCCAAGATGGACGGGGAGAAAAACTGTTTTTT; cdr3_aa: CASSQDGRGEKLFF
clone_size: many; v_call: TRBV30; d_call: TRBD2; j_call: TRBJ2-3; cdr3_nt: TGTGCCTGGAATCGACTAGCGGGTGAAACAGATACGCAGTATTTT; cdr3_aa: CAWNRLAGETDTQYF
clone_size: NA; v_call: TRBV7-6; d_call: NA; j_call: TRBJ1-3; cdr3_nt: TGTGCCAGCAGCTTAAAGGCCAGGTTGAGCTCTGGAAACACCATATATTTT; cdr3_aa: CASSLKARLSSGNTIYF
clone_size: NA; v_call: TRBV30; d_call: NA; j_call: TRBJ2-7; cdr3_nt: TGTGCCTGGAGTGTGGTAGCCGGAACCTACGAGCAGTACTTC; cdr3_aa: CAWSVVAGTYEQYF
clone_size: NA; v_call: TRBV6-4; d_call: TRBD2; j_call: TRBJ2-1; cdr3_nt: TGTGCCAGCAGTGACGGTCTAGCGGGAGAGTTCAATGAGCAGTTCTTC; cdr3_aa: CASSDGLAGEFNEQFF
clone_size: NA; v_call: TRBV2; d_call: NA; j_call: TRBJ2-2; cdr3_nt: TGTGCCAGCAGGAGACAGACGAACACCGGGGAGCTGTTTTTT; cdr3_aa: CASRRQTNTGELFF
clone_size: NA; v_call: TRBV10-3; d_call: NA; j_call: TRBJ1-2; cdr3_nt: TGTGCCATCAGTGAATTAAGCGAATCGGGCTACACCTTC; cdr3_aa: CAISELSESGYTF
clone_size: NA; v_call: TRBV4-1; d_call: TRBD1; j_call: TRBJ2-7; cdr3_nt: TGCGCCAGCAGGACGCACAGGGGTGACTCCTACGAGCAGTACTTC; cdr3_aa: CASRTHRGDSYEQYF
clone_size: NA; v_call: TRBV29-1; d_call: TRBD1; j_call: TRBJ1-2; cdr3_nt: TGCAGCGTGCTTCGGGACAGGGAAGACTATGGCTACACCTTC; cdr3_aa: CSVLRDREDYGYTF
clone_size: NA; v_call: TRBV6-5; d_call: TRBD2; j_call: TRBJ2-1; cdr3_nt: TGTGCCAGCAGAATAGCGGGAGGGGGGTACAATGAGCAGTTCTTC; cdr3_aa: CASRIAGGGYNEQFF
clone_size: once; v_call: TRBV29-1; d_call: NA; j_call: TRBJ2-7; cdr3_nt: TGCAGCGTTTCCCAGGGTGGGGACTACGAGCAGTACTTC; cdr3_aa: CSVSQGGDYEQYF
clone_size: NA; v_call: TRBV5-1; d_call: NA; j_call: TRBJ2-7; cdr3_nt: TGCGCCAGCAGATTGAGCGGGCGCAACTACGAGCAGTACTTC; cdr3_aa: CASRLSGRNYEQYF
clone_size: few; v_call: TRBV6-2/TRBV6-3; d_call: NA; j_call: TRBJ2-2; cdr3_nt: TGTGCCAGCAGTTACTCGATATCGGTCGCCGGGGAGCTGTTTTTT; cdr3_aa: CASSYSISVAGELFF
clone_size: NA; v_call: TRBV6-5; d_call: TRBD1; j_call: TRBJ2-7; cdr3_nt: TGTGCCAATTCAGGGGGCTTCCCTTACGAGCAGTACTTC; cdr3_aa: CANSGGFPYEQYF
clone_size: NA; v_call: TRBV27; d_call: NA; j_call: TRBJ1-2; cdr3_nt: TGTGCCAGCAGTCCTAACAGGGTGATGTTCTATGGCTACACCTTC; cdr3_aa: CASSPNRVMFYGYTF
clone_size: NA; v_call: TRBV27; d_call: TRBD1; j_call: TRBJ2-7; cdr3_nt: TGTGCCAGCGCCGGGACAGGGTATCGCGAGCAGTACTTC; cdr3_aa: CASAGTGYREQYF
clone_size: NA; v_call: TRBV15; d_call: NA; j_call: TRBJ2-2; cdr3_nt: TGTGCCACCAGCAGAGATCGGACACTGCGAACCGGGGAGCTGTTTTTT; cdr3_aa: CATSRDRTLRTGELFF
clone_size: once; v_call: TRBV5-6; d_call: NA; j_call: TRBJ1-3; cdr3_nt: TGTGCCAGCAGCTTTTACCGGGATACTCGGACGTCCGGAAACACCATATATTTT; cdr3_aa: CASSFYRDTRTSGNTIYF
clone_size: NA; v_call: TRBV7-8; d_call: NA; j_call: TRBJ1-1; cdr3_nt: TGTGCCAGCAGCAGATACGCAGGCACTGAAGCTTTCTTT; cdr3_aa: CASSRYAGTEAFF
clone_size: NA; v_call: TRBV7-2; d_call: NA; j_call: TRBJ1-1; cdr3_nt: TGTGCCAGCAGCTTACGTGCCTCTCAGGGCACTGAAGCTTTCTTT; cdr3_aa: CASSLRASQGTEAFF
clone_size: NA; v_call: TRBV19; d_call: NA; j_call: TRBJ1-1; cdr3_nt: TGTGCCAGTAGTATGGGGACTAGTAATTATGAAGCTTTCTTT; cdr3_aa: CASSMGTSNYEAFF
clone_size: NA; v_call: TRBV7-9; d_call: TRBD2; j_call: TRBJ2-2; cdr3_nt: TGTGCCAGCAGCAGACTAGCGGGAGAGGCCGGGGAGCTGTTTTTT; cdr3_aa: CASSRLAGEAGELFF
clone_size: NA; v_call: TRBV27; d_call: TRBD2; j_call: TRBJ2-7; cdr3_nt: TGTGCCAGCAGAATCGTGAGCGGGAGGTTCTACGAGCAGTACTTC; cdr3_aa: CASRIVSGRFYEQYF
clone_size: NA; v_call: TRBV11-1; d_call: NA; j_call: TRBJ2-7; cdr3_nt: TGTGCCAGCAGCTTAGGAACAGCCGCCTACGAGCAGTACTTC; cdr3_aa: CASSLGTAAYEQYF
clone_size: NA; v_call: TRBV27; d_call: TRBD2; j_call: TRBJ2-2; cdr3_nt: TGTGCCAGCAGTTTTGGCGGGAGCCTCATCGGGGAGCTGTTTTTT; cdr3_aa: CASSFGGSLIGELFF
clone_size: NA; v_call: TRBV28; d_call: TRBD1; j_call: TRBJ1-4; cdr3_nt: TGTGCCAGCAGTTCCGACAGGGGGCGTGCTAATGAAAAACTGTTTTTT; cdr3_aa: CASSSDRGRANEKLFF
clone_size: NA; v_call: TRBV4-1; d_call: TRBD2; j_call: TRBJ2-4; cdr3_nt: TGCGCCAGCAGCCCCCGGGTAGCGGGAGGGCCGGCCAAAAACATTCAGTACTTC; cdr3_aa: CASSPRVAGGPAKNIQYF
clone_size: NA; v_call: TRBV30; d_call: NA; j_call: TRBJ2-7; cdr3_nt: TGTGCCTGGAGTGTATGGGAGAGGCACCACGAGCAGTACTTC; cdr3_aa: CAWSVWERHHEQYF
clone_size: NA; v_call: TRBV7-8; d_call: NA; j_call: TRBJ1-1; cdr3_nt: TGTGCCAGCAGCTTAGAAGAGGTCCGCACTGAAGCTTTCTTT; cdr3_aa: CASSLEEVRTEAFF
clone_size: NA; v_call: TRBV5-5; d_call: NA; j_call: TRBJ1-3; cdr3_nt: TGTGCCAGCAGCTCTGGCCCCTTCTCTGGAAACACCATATATTTT; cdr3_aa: CASSSGPFSGNTIYF
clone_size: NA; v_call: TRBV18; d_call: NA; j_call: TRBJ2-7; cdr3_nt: TGTGCCAGCTCACCAAATCATGGCGGAAGCTACGAGCAGTACTTC; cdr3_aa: CASSPNHGGSYEQYF
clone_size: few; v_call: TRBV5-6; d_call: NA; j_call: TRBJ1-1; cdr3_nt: TGTGCCAGCAGCTGGCACAGGGCTTCGAACACTGAAGCTTTCTTT; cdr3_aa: CASSWHRASNTEAFF
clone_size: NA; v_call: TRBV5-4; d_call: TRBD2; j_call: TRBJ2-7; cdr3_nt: TGTGCCAGCAGCTCCGGGACTAGACCCTACGAGCAGTACTTC; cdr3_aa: CASSSGTRPYEQYF
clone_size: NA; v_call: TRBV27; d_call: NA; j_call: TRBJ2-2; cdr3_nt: TGTGCCAGCAGTTTGGGGGGTGCGAACACCGGGGAGCTGTTTTTT; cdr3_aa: CASSLGGANTGELFF
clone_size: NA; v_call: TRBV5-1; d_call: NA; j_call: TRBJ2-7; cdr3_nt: TGCGCCAGCAGCTTGGCGGTAGGGGGCGAGCAGTACTTC; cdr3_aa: CASSLAVGGEQYF
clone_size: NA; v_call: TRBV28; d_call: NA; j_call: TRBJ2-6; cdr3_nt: TGTGCCAGCAGTTCCCCGGGAAACTCTGGGGCCAACGTCCTGACTTTC; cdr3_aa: CASSSPGNSGANVLTF
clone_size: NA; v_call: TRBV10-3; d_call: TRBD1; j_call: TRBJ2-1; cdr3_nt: TGTGCCATCAGGACAGGGGACGGGTATGAGCAGTTCTTC; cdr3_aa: CAIRTGDGYEQFF
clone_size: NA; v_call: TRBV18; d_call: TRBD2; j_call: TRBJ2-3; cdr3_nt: TGTGCCAGCTCCCCTAGCGGAGGGACAGATACGCAGTATTTT; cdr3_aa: CASSPSGGTDTQYF
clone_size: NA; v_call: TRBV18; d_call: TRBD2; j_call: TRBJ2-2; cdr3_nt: TGTGCCAGCTCACCAGCTAGCGGGGGCCCCCGGGCCGCCGGGGAGCTGTTTTTT; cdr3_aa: CASSPASGGPRAAGELFF
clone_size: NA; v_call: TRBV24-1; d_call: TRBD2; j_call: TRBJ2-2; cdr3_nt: TGTGCCACCAGTGAGAGCGGGAGGGCCGGGGAGCTGTTTTTT; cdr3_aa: CATSESGRAGELFF
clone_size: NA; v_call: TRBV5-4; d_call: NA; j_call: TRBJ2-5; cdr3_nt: TGTGCCAGCAGCTTGGAATTAAGCGGGCCATACCAAGAGACCCAGTACTTC; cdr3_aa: CASSLELSGPYQETQYF
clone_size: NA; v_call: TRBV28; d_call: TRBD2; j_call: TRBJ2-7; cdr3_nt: TGTGCCAGCACCATCACCGGGACTAGCGGGAGGTTATACTTC; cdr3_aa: CASTITGTSGRLYF
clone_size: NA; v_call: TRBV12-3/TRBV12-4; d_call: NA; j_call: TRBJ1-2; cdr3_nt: TGTGCCAGCAGTTCACCCGGGAACTATGGCTACACCTTC; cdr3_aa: CASSSPGNYGYTF
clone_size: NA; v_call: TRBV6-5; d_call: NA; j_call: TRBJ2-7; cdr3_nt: TGTGCCAGCAAGAGCTACTACGAGCAGTACTTC; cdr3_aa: CASKSYYEQYF
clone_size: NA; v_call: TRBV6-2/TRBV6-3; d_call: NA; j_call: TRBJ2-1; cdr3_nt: TGTGCCAGCAGTTACTCTTTCGGGAGTGAGCAGTTCTTC; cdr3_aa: CASSYSFGSEQFF
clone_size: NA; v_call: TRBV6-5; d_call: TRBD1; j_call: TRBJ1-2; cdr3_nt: TGTGCCAGCCTAAGTATCAGGGGGAGGTATGGCTACACCTTC; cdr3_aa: CASLSIRGRYGYTF
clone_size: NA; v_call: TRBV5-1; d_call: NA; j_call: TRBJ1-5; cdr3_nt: TGCGCCAGCAGCTTGGAGGGGGGCAATCAGCCCCAGCATTTT; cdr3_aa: CASSLEGGNQPQHF